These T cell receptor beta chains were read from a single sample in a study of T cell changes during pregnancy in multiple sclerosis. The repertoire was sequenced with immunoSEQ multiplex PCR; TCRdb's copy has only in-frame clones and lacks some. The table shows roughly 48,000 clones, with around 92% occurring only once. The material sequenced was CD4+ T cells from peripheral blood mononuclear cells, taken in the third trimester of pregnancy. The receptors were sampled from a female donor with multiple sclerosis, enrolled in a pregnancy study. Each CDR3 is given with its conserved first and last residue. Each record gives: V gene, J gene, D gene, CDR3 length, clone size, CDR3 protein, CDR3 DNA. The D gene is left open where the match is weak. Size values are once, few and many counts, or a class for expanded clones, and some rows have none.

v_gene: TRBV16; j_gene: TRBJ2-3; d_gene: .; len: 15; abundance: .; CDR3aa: CASSRDRIGTDTQYF; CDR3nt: TGTGCCAGCAGCCGAGACAGGATAGGCACAGATACGCAGTATTTT
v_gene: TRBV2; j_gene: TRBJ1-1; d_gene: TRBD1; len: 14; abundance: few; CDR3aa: CASKGQGFDTEAFF; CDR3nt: TGTGCCAGCAAAGGACAGGGGTTCGACACTGAAGCTTTCTTT
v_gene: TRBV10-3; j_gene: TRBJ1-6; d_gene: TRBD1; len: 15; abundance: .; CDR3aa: CAIRGQGGSFSPLHF; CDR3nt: TGTGCCATCAGAGGACAGGGAGGTTCATTTTCACCCCTCCACTTT
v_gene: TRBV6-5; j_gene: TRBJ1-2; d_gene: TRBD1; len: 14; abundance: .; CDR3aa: CASSRDSIGYGYTF; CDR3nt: TGTGCCAGCAGTCGGGACAGCATAGGCTATGGCTACACCTTC
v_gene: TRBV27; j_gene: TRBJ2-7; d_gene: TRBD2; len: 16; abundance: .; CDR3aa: CASSLKGLAGVYEQYF; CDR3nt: TGTGCCAGCAGTTTAAAGGGACTAGCGGGAGTCTACGAGCAGTACTTC
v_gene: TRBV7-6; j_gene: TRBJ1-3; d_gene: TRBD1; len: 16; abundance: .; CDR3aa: CASSHADRGRGNTIYF; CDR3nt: TGTGCCAGCAGCCACGCGGACAGGGGGCGAGGAAACACCATATATTTT
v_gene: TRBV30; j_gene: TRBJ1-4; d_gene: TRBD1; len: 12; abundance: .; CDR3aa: CAGNRGPEKLFF; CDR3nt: TGTGCCGGAAACAGGGGGCCCGAAAAACTGTTTTTT
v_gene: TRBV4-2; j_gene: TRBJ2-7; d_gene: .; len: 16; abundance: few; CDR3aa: CASSRGGGRTPYEQYF; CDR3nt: TGTGCCAGCAGCCGGGGAGGAGGGAGGACCCCCTACGAGCAGTACTTC
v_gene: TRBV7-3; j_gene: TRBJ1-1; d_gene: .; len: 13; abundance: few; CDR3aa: CASSPRRNTEAFF; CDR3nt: TGTGCCAGCAGCCCTAGACGGAACACTGAAGCTTTCTTT
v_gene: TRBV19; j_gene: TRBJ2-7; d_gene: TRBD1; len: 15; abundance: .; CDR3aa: CASSPGTGNGYEQYF; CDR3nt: TGTGCCAGTAGTCCCGGGACAGGGAACGGCTACGAGCAGTACTTC
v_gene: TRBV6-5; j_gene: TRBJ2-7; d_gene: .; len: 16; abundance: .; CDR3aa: CASSYSRGLGAYEQYF; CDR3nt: TGTGCCAGCAGTTACTCGAGGGGACTGGGCGCCTACGAGCAGTACTTC
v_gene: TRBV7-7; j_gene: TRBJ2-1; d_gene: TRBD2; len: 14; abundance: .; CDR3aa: CASSWGLAGEEQFF; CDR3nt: TGTGCCAGCAGCTGGGGACTAGCGGGAGAGGAGCAGTTCTTC
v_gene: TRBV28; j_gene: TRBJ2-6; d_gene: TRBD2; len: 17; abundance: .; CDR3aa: CATNGREGGTGANVLTF; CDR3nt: TGTGCCACCAACGGTAGGGAGGGAGGAACTGGGGCCAACGTCCTGACTTTC
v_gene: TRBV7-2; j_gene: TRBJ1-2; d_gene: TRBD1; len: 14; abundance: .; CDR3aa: CASSPSGQFYGYTF; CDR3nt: TGTGCCAGCAGCCCCTCGGGACAGTTCTATGGCTACACCTTC
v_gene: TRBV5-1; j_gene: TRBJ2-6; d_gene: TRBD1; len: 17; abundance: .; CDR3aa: CASSFGTGLPGANVLTF; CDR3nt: TGCGCCAGCAGCTTCGGGACAGGGCTTCCTGGGGCCAACGTCCTGACTTTC
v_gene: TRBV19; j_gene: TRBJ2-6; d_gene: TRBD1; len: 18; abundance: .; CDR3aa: CASSRVRNRGAGANVLTF; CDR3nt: TGTGCCAGTAGTAGGGTCCGGAACAGGGGCGCGGGGGCCAACGTCCTGACTTTC
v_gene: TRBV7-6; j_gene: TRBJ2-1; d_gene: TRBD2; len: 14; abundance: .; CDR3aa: CASSLRGGYNEQFF; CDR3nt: TGTGCCAGCAGCTTACGGGGGGGGTACAATGAGCAGTTCTTC
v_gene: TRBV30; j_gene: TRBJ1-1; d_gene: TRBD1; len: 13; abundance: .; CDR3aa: CAWRLDRDTEAFF; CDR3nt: TGTGCCTGGAGGCTGGACAGGGACACTGAAGCTTTCTTT
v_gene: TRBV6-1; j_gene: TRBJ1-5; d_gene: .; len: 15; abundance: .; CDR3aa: CASSDLGAYNQPQHF; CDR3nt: TGTGCCAGCAGTGATCTAGGGGCCTACAATCAGCCCCAGCATTTT
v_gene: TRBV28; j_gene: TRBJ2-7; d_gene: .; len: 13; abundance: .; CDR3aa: CASSFSYSYEQYF; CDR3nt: TGTGCCAGCAGTTTTAGTTACTCCTACGAGCAGTACTTC
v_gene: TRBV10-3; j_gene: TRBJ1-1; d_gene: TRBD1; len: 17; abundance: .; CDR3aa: CAITLDRGQTENTEAFF; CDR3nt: TGTGCCATCACTCTGGACAGGGGGCAAACGGAGAACACTGAAGCTTTCTTT
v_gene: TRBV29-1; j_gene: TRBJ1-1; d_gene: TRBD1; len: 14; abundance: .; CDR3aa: CSVRSGTAEGEAFF; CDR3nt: TGCAGCGTAAGATCCGGGACAGCAGAGGGTGAAGCTTTCTTT
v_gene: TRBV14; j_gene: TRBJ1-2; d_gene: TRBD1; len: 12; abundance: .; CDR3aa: CASSSTGRGYTF; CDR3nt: TGTGCCAGCAGCTCGACAGGGAGAGGCTACACCTTC
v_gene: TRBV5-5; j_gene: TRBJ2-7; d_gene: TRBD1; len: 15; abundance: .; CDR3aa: CASSLGQGFSYEQYF; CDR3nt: TGTGCCAGCAGCTTGGGACAGGGGTTCTCCTACGAGCAGTACTTC
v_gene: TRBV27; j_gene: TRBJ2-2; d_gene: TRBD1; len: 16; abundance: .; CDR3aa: CASSPYPQGATGELFF; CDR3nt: TGTGCCAGCAGTCCGTATCCACAGGGGGCAACCGGGGAGCTGTTTTTT
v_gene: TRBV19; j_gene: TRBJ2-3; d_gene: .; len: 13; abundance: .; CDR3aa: CASSTQSTDTQYF; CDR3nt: TGTGCCAGTAGTACGCAGTCCACAGATACGCAGTATTTT
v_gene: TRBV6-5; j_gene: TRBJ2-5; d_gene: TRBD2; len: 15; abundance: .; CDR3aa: CASSYASGPPGTQYF; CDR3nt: TGTGCCAGCAGTTACGCTAGCGGACCCCCAGGGACCCAGTACTTC
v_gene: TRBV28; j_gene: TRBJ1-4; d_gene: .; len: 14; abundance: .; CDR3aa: CAVDAGEGEEKLFF; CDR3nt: TGTGCAGTGGACGCGGGGGAGGGAGAAGAAAAACTGTTTTTT
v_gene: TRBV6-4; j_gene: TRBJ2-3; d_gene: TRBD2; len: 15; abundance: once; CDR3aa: CASSDIAGARDTQYF; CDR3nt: TGTGCCAGCAGTGACATAGCGGGGGCCAGAGATACGCAGTATTTT
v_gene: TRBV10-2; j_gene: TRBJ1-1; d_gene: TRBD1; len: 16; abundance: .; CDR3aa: CASRLGQVVRNTEAFF; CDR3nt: TGCGCCAGCAGGCTGGGACAGGTAGTGAGGAACACTGAAGCTTTCTTT
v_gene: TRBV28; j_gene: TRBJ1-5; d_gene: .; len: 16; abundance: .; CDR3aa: CASSFRGGKPDQPQHF; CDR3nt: TGTGCCAGCAGTTTTCGGGGCGGGAAGCCGGATCAGCCCCAGCATTTT
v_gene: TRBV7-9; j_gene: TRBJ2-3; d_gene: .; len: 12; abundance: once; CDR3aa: CASSLSTDTQYF; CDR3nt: TGTGCCAGCAGCCTAAGCACAGATACGCAGTATTTT
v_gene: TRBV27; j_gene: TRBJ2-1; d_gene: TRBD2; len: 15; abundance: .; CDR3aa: CASSSIAGDPHEQFF; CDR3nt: TGTGCCAGCAGTTCTATAGCGGGAGACCCCCATGAGCAGTTCTTC
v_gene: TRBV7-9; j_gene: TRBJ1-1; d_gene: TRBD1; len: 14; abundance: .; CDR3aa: CASSPLDRGTQAFF; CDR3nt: TGTGCCAGCAGCCCACTCGACAGGGGAACCCAAGCTTTCTTT
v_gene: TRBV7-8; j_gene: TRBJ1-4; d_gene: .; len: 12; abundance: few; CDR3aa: CASSLQGEKLFF; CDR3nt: TGTGCCAGCAGCTTACAGGGAGAAAAACTGTTTTTT
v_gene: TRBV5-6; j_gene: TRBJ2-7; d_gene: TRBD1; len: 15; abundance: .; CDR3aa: CASSGGQFSSYEQYF; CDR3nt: TGTGCCAGCAGCGGGGGACAGTTTAGCTCCTACGAGCAGTACTTC
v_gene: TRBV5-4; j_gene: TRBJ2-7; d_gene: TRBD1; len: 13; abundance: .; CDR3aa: CASSRQGENEQYF; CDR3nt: TGTGCCAGCAGCCGACAGGGAGAAAACGAGCAGTACTTC
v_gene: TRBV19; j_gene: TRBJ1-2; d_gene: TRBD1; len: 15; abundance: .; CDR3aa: CASTTSWDRSYGYTF; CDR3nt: TGTGCCAGTACCACATCATGGGACAGATCCTATGGCTACACCTTC
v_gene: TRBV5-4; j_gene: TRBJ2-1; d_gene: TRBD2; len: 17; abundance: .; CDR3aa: CASSFYQAGGRGHEQFF; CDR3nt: TGTGCCAGCAGCTTCTACCAAGCGGGGGGCAGGGGTCATGAGCAGTTCTTC
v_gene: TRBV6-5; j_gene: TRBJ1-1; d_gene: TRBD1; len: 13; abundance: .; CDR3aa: CASSRQGVTEAFF; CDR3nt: TGTGCCAGCAGTCGACAGGGGGTGACTGAAGCTTTCTTT
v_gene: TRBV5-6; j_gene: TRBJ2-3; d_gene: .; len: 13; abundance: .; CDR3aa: CASSLASTDTQYF; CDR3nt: TGTGCCAGCAGCTTGGCGAGCACAGATACGCAGTATTTT
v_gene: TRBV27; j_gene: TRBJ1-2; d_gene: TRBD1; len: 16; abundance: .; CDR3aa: CASSRTGGGGNYGYTF; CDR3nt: TGTGCCAGCAGTCGGACAGGGGGCGGGGGGAACTATGGCTACACCTTC
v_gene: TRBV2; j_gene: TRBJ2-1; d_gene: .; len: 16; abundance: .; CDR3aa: CASSEWSGMVYNEQFF; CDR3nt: TGTGCCAGCAGTGAATGGTCCGGGATGGTATACAATGAGCAGTTCTTC
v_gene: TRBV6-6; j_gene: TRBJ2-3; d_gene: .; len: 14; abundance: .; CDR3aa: CASSPGVTTDTQYF; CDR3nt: TGTGCCAGCAGTCCGGGGGTAACCACAGATACGCAGTATTTT
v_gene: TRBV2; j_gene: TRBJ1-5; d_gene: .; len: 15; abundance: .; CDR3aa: CASSSDRSSNQPQHF; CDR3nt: TGTGCCAGCAGTTCAGACAGATCTAGCAATCAGCCCCAGCATTTT
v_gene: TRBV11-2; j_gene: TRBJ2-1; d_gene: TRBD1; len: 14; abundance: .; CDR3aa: CASSSRTGLAEQFF; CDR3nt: TGTGCCAGCAGCTCCCGGACAGGGTTGGCTGAGCAGTTCTTC
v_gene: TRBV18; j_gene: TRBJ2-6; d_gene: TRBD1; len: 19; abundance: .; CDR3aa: CASSQRPGQFFSGANVLTF; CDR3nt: TGTGCCAGCTCACAGAGACCGGGACAGTTCTTCTCTGGGGCCAACGTCCTGACTTTC
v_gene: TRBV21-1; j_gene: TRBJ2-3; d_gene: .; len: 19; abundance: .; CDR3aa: CASSKYWAELAGVLDTQYF; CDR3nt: TGTGCCAGCAGCAAATATTGGGCGGAACTAGCGGGGGTATTAGATACGCAGTATTTT
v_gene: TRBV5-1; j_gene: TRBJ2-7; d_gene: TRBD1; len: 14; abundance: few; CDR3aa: CASAPGTGVNEQYF; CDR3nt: TGCGCCAGCGCACCCGGGACAGGGGTCAACGAGCAGTACTTC
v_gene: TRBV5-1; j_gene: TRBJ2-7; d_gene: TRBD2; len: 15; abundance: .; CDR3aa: CASSLTAGALYEQYF; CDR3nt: TGCGCCAGCAGCTTGACAGCGGGGGCTCTCTACGAGCAGTACTTC